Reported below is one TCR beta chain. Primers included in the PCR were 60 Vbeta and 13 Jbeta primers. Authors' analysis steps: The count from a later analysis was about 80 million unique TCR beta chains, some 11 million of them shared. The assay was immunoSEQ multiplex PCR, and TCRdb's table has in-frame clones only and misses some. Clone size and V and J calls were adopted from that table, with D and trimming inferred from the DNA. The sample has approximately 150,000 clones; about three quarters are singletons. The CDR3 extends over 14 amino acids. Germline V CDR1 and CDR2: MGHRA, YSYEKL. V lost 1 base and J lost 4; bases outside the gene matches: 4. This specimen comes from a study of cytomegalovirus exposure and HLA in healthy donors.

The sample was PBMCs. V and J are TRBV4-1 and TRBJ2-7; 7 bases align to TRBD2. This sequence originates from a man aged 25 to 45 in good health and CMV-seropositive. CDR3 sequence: CASSQGGSTYEQYF. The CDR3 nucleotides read TGCGCCAGCAGCCAAGGCGGGAGCACTTACGAGCAGTACTTC.